Listed here are 21 T cell receptor beta chains from one sample, sequenced in a study of TIL therapy for anti-PD-1-resistant metastatic lung cancer. This was the immunoSEQ v3 assay. Some clones are missing from TCRdb's copy, which holds only in-frame ones; the method was immunoSEQ multiplex PCR. The sample includes about 17,000 clones, about four fifths seen only once; the top ten take 2.2%. Time point indicated: pre-treatment sample, taken before nivolumab and TIL therapy. The sample in question was blood, obtained at baseline. The receptor source for this set is a person between 30 and 80 years old with non-small cell lung cancer.

This clone appeared once. The chain couples TRBV5-1 to TRBJ2-1; D gene unclear. The CDR3 extends over 14 amino acids. Looked up from germline, CDR1 is SGHRS and CDR2 is YFSETQ. Deletions cut 0 bases from V and 0 bases from J, with 4 bases between. CDR3 sequence reads: CASSLGSSYNEQFF. CDR3 nucleotides: TGCGCCAGCAGCTTGGGGAGCTCCTACAATGAGCAGTTCTTC.

This clone was picked up one time. The V gene is TRBV6-1, the J gene TRBJ2-5; tentative D call: TRBD1 (7 bases). Judging by the DNA end, TRBJ2-7 fits better; the J call may be wrong. This CDR3 is built from 13 residues. Germline V lookup: CDR1 MNHNS, CDR2 SASEGT. CDR3 sequence (DNA): TGTGCCAGCACCCCAGGGGGGTTGAACGAGCAGTACTTC. Amino acid sequence: CASTPGGLNEQYF.

The V and J genes are TRBV2 and TRBJ1-4, with 8 bases identical to TRBD1. The CDR3 contains 13 residues. Germline CDR1 reads SNHLY; CDR2 reads FYNNEI. J lost 3 bases, V lost 11 bases, and 5 bases had no gene match. The CDR3 nucleotides are TGTGCCTGCCCGGGACAGGCTAATGAAAAACTGTTTTTT. It is translated as CACPGQANEKLFF.

The CDR3 loop reads CASMRHYRGALTTYGYTF. The CDR3 DNA sequence: TGTGCCAGCATGCGGCACTACAGGGGGGCGCTTACGACCTATGGCTACACCTTC. The V and J genes are TRBV27 and TRBJ1-2; 8 nucleotides line up with TRBD1. After removal of 7 bases from V and 4 bases from J, the junction contained 20 bases not matched to a gene. CDR3 length: 18 residues. The germline CDR1 and CDR2 sequences are MNHEY and SMNVEV (reference sequence).

This chain joins TRBV9 and TRBJ2-5; TRBD2 matches at 13 bases. Germline V gene data show CDR1 as SGDLS and CDR2 as YYNGEE. The CDR3 covers 16 residues. V lost 4 bases to trimming and J lost 5 bases; unmatched junction nucleotides: 8. In nucleotides, the CDR3 is TGTGCCAGCAGCTCCCGGACTAGCGGGGGAGTGGAGACCCAGTACTTC. Its translation: CASSSRTSGGVETQYF.

J is TRBJ2-1 and V is TRBV7-2; weak D call: TRBD1 (7 bases). CDR1 SGHTA and CDR2 FQGNSA come from the germline V gene. The V end was cut by 0 bases, the J end by 12 bases, with 21 bases between. The CDR3 runs 16 residues. CDR3 residues: CASSLAEGAGGQRQFF. CDR3 nucleotide sequence: TGTGCCAGCAGCTTAGCGGAAGGGGCAGGGGGGCAAAGGCAGTTCTTC.

The chain uses TRBV28 and TRBJ1-5; D is perhaps TRBD1 (5 bases). Trimming stripped 4 bases from V and 6 bases from J, with 10 bases between. The germline gives CDR1 MDHEN, CDR2 SYDVKM. CDR3 size: 13 residues. This CDR3 is CASSWTRGQPQHF. The CDR3 nucleotides read TGTGCCAGCAGTTGGACGAGGGGTCAGCCCCAGCATTTT.

The rearrangement joins TRBV19 to TRBJ2-3, with 9 bases aligning to TRBD2. Germline lookup yields CDR1 LNHDA and CDR2 SQIVND (reference sequence). The CDR3 loop spans 15 amino acids. Trimming took 6 bases from V and 1 from J; bases not matched to a gene: 5. This CDR3 reads CASRGGRAGTDTQYF. In nucleotides, the CDR3 is TGTGCCAGTAGAGGCGGGAGGGCCGGCACAGATACGCAGTATTTT.

V usage is TRBV28 and J usage is TRBJ2-4, with 8 bases matching TRBD2. V was pared by 5 bases and J by 7 bases, with 10 bases of the junction left unmatched. CDR3 length equals 15 residues. Germline V gene sequence: CDR1 MDHEN, CDR2 SYDVKM. The chain's CDR3 is CASSPAGGGSNIQYF. CDR3 nucleotides: TGTGCCAGCAGTCCCGCGGGAGGCGGCAGCAACATTCAGTACTTC.

V usage is TRBV6-4 and J usage is TRBJ2-7, with a weak D call TRBD1 (5 bases). Germline values: CDR1 MRHNA, CDR2 SNTAGT. With 7 bases removed from V and 4 bases from J, the gap between germline ends came to 20 bases. The CDR3 contains 15 residues. CDR3 region: CASITQKTEGYEQYF. The CDR3 DNA is TGTGCCAGCATTACCCAAAAGACAGAAGGATACGAGCAGTACTTC.

The V call is TRBV29-1, the J call TRBJ2-5; D ambiguous. This CDR3 is 13 amino acids long. Germline V gives CDR1 SQVTM, CDR2 ANQGSEA. With 3 bases removed from V and 5 bases from J, the gap between germline ends came to 13 bases. The CDR3 region has the DNA TGCAGCGTTGACACCACCGGACGGGAGACCCAGTACTTC. As protein: CSVDTTGRETQYF.

This chain uses TRBV5-1 with TRBJ1-1, with D possibly TRBD1 on 6 matching bases. V gave up 6 bases and J gave up 3 bases, with 15 bases separating them. The CDR3 runs 14 residues. CDR1 is SGHRS, CDR2 YFSETQ, per germline. CDR3 in amino acids: CASNVQGVDTEAFF. CDR3 nucleotides: TGCGCCAGCAACGTACAGGGAGTCGACACTGAAGCTTTCTTT.

This chain uses TRBV6-4 with TRBJ2-3, with D maybe TRBD2 (6 bases). There are 14 residues in the CDR3. Per the germline V gene, CDR1 is MRHNA and CDR2 is SNTAGT. Trimming pared 6 bases from V and 4 bases from J, leaving 14 bases between. The CDR3 loop reads CASRPSVPSDTQYF. The CDR3 bases are TGTGCCAGCAGACCTAGCGTACCTTCAGATACGCAGTATTTT.

The chain links TRBV4-3 to TRBJ2-3; D may correspond to TRBD1 or TRBD2 (6 bases each). The CDR3 totals 17 residues. In germline, CDR1 is LGHNA, CDR2 YSLEER. Trimming removed 0 bases from V and 9 bases from J, with 22 bases in between. CDR3 protein: CASSQDLRLGGGMTQYF. CDR3 in DNA: TGCGCCAGCAGCCAAGATTTAAGACTAGGGGGAGGCATGACGCAGTATTTT.

V and J are TRBV27 and TRBJ2-2, with 7 bases that match TRBD1. Germline CDR1 and CDR2: MNHEY and SMNVEV (reference sequence). J was trimmed by 4 bases and V by 9 bases; bases with no gene match: 11. This CDR3 has 15 residues. This CDR3 reads CARDRQGDSTGELFF. For the CDR3, the DNA is TGTGCCAGGGACAGACAGGGAGACAGCACCGGGGAGCTGTTTTTT.

This rearrangement joins TRBV7-9 to TRBJ2-3; D ambiguous. Germline CDR1 is SEHNR and CDR2 is FQNEAQ (reference sequence). V gave up 4 bases and J gave up 2 bases, with 13 bases separating them. This CDR3 comprises 15 residues. DNA of the CDR3: TGTGCCAGCAGCTGGGGTGACACCTTCACAGATACGCAGTATTTT. Its protein is CASSWGDTFTDTQYF.

The CDR3 nucleotides read TGTGCCAGCGGCGGGACAGGCAATCAGCCCCAGCATTTT. Protein sequence: CASGGTGNQPQHF. The chain couples TRBV9 to TRBJ1-5; 7 bases agree with TRBD1. The V gene's germline CDR1 is SGDLS and CDR2 YYNGEE. V shed 7 bases and J 2 bases; nucleotides not matched to a gene: 3. The CDR3 extends over 13 amino acids.

V and J are TRBV5-6 and TRBJ1-2; 8 bases map to TRBD1. CDR1 and CDR2 from the germline V gene are SGHDT and YYEEEE. The CDR3 runs to 13 residues. J gave up 8 bases and V 4 bases, and 7 bases lay outside the gene matches. CDR3 amino acids: CASSLEQGDGYTF. The CDR3 coding sequence is TGTGCCAGCAGCCTTGAACAGGGGGACGGCTACACCTTC.

This rearrangement joins TRBV27 to TRBJ2-5, with 11 bases identical to TRBD1. From germline, CDR1 is MNHEY and CDR2 SMNVEV (reference sequence). The V gene end was trimmed by 6 bases and the J gene end by 2 bases; junction bases not matched to a gene: 14. The CDR3 consists of 18 residues. The CDR3 here is CASSPLRGGQGEQETQYF. Written as DNA, the CDR3 is TGTGCCAGCAGCCCATTACGAGGGGGACAGGGGGAGCAAGAGACCCAGTACTTC.

The rearrangement uses TRBV7-8 and TRBJ2-2; TRBD2 matches 11 bases. CDR1 is SGHVS, CDR2 FQNEAQ, per germline. The CDR3 extends over 17 amino acids. Trimming at V came to 4 bases and at J to 3 bases, leaving 7 bases not matched to a gene. The CDR3 DNA reads TGTGCCAGCAGCTCACTGAGACTAGCGGGATACACCGGGGAGCTGTTTTTT. This gives the protein CASSSLRLAGYTGELFF.

The chain links TRBV5-1 to TRBJ2-2; 11 nucleotides line up with TRBD2. CDR1 SGHRS and CDR2 YFSETQ come from the germline V gene. CDR3 length: 16 amino acids. The V gene end was trimmed by 0 bases and the J gene end by 7 bases; junction bases not matched to a gene: 5. The CDR3 loop is CASSLVLAGEVGELFF. CDR3 coding DNA: TGCGCCAGCAGCTTGGTACTAGCGGGAGAGGTCGGGGAGCTGTTTTTT.